One and the same sample provided the 22 T cell receptor beta chains below, sequenced in a study of PD-L1 blockade in urothelial cancer. Time point meaning: pretreatment peripheral blood. Generated by immunoSEQ multiplex PCR, the TCRdb table keeps only in-frame clones and is missing some. In the table there are some 56,000 clones, around four fifths of which are singletons. Sample: PBMCs, taken around atezolizumab (anti-PD-L1) treatment. Every receptor here comes from a man aged 50 to 59 with urothelial cancer.

This clone has just one count. This chain connects TRBV7-9 to TRBJ2-1, with 14 bases that match TRBD2. This CDR3 is built from 16 residues. CDR1 and CDR2 from the germline V gene are SEHNR and FQNEAQ (reference sequence). The J segment lost 4 bases and the V segment lost 5 bases, leaving 4 bases of the junction unmatched. The CDR3 DNA sequence: TGTGCCAGCAGCCCCGGGACTAGCGGGAGTTACAATGAGCAGTTCTTC. Its translation: CASSPGTSGSYNEQFF.

There are a few counts of this clone. V is TRBV10-1 and J is TRBJ2-1; 13 bases line up with TRBD2. The germline CDR1 and CDR2 sequences are WNHNN and SYGVQD (reference sequence). This CDR3 has 18 residues. The V gene end was trimmed by 4 bases and the J gene end by 5 bases; junction bases not matched to a gene: 11. CDR3 DNA sequence: TGCGCCAGCAGTGGCCCCGGGACTAGCGGGAATGTGGACAATGAGCAGTTCTTC. Protein product: CASSGPGTSGNVDNEQFF.

This chain uses TRBV4-1 with TRBJ2-5, with 7 bases identical to TRBD1. CDR3 size: 16 residues. Germline V gene data show CDR1 as MGHRA and CDR2 as YSYEKL. V dropped 1 base and J dropped 4; count of bases not matched to a gene: 9. The CDR3 spells CASSQGWTGVGETQYF. The DNA of the CDR3 is TGCGCCAGCAGCCAAGGGTGGACAGGTGTAGGAGAGACCCAGTACTTC.

J is TRBJ1-1 and V is TRBV29-1; D is perhaps TRBD1 (6 bases). This CDR3 is 12 amino acids long. Between the trimmed V and J ends, which lost 5 bases and 2 bases, there was a span of 9 bases. Germline CDR1 and CDR2: SQVTM and ANQGSEA. The CDR3 DNA follows: TGCAGCGTTTCGGACAGAAACACTGAAGCTTTCTTT. The encoded protein is CSVSDRNTEAFF.

The chain has TRBV7-2 and TRBJ2-7; D may be TRBD1 (5 bases). Trimming took 2 bases from V and 3 from J, leaving 11 bases between them. This CDR3 spans 14 amino acids. In germline, CDR1 is SGHTA, CDR2 FQGNSA. The CDR3 spells CASSLMGQGYEQYF. The CDR3 nucleotides read TGTGCCAGCAGCTTAATGGGCCAGGGCTACGAGCAGTACTTC.

This clone was counted a single time. The genes are TRBV6-5 and TRBJ2-7, with 8 positions matching TRBD2. J was trimmed by 6 bases and V by 2 bases; bases with no gene match: 9. This CDR3 spans 15 amino acids. Germline values: CDR1 MNHEY, CDR2 SVGAGI. The CDR3 coding sequence is TGTGCCAGCAGTTACGACAGCCTAGCGGGTGGCGAGCAGTACTTC. This translates into CASSYDSLAGGEQYF.

This chain uses TRBV5-1 with TRBJ2-5; possible D gene TRBD1, 6 bases. In germline, CDR1 is SGHRS, CDR2 YFSETQ. The CDR3 is 13 amino acids. The ends were cut back, 0 bases at V and 6 bases at J, with 9 bases in the middle. The CDR3 sequence: CASSLDRVKTQYF. The CDR3 coding sequence is TGCGCCAGCAGCTTGGACAGGGTAAAGACCCAGTACTTC.

The genes are TRBV5-1 and TRBJ1-3; D is undetermined. From germline, CDR1 is SGHRS and CDR2 YFSETQ. V was shortened by 1 base and J by 0 bases, with 17 bases between the two germline ends. There are 18 residues in the CDR3. The CDR3 protein is CASSLPPGSSNSGNTIYF. CDR3 coding DNA: TGCGCCAGCAGCTTGCCCCCCGGGTCGTCCAACTCTGGAAACACCATATATTTT. Together with reference TRBV5-1 and TRBJ1-3, the CDR3 gives the full variable domain: KAGVTQTPRYLIKTRGQQVTLSCSPISGHRSVSWYQQTPGQGLQFLFEYFSETQRNKGNFPGRFSGRQFSNSRSEMNVSTLELGDSALYLCASSLPPGSSNSGNTIYFGEGSWLTVV.

V is TRBV7-9 and J is TRBJ2-3; a possible D gene is TRBD1 (5 bases). Germline V lookup: CDR1 SEHNR, CDR2 FQNEAQ (reference sequence). The ends were cut back, 1 base at V and 0 bases at J, with 5 bases in the middle. The CDR3 runs to 14 residues. CDR3 nucleotide sequence: TGTGCCAGCAGCTTAGAGGGGAGCACAGATACGCAGTATTTT. Translation: CASSLEGSTDTQYF.

V and J are TRBV18 and TRBJ2-2; D call uncertain. V lost 0 bases and J 6 bases, leaving 8 bases between the germline ends. This CDR3 region has 14 residues. In germline, CDR1 is KGHSH, CDR2 LQKENI. The CDR3 loop is CASSPPRVSGELFF. The CDR3 region has the DNA TGTGCCAGCTCACCACCACGGGTCTCCGGGGAGCTGTTTTTT.

CDR3 residues: CASRDGTSGSYEQYF. As DNA, the CDR3 is TGTGCCAGCAGGGACGGGACTAGCGGTTCCTACGAGCAGTACTTC. The rearrangement links TRBV7-8 to TRBJ2-7; 11 nucleotides match TRBD2. The CDR3 runs 15 residues. Germline CDR1 is SGHVS and CDR2 is FQNEAQ. After removal of 6 bases from V and 1 base from J, the junction contained 5 bases not matched to a gene.

This clone was observed once. This sequence joins TRBV30 and TRBJ2-1; D is unclear. The CDR3 has 14 amino acids. V was shortened by 2 bases and J by 0 bases, with 8 bases between the two germline ends. The germline V gene has CDR1 GTSNPN and CDR2 SVGIG (reference sequence). CDR3 loop: CAWSPSSSYNEQFF. In DNA form, the CDR3 reads TGTGCCTGGAGTCCGTCGAGCTCCTACAATGAGCAGTTCTTC.

The chain links TRBV10-3 to TRBJ2-2, with 11 bases matching TRBD2. The CDR3 loop spans 16 amino acids. The trim removed 2 bases at V and 8 bases at J, leaving 7 bases unmatched. Germline CDR1 reads ENHRY; CDR2 reads SYGVKD. The CDR3 nucleotides are TGTGCCATCAGTGAGCGTACTAGCGGGAGTAAAGGGGAGCTGTTTTTT. The encoded protein is CAISERTSGSKGELFF.

J is TRBJ2-3 and V is TRBV19; 7 positions match TRBD1. The junction had 7 bases not matched to a gene; V was cut back by 5 bases and J by 2 bases. The CDR3 totals 15 residues. Germline CDR1 is LNHDA and CDR2 is SQIVND (reference sequence). CDR3 residues: CASSVWGQLTDTQYF. CDR3 coding DNA: TGTGCCAGTAGTGTATGGGGACAGCTCACAGATACGCAGTATTTT.

V usage is TRBV7-6 and J usage is TRBJ2-1, with 8 nucleotides matching TRBD2. CDR3 length: 14 residues. V shed 4 bases, J shed 9 bases, and the junction held 8 bases outside the gene matches. CDR1 and CDR2 from the germline V gene are SGHVS and FNYEAQ. CDR3 DNA sequence: TGTGCCAGCAGCTCTGGACTAGCCGGTTTTGAGCAGTTCTTC. Translated, it gives CASSSGLAGFEQFF. Drawing the rest from reference TRBV7-6 and TRBJ2-1, the complete variable domain is GAGVSQSPRYKVTKRGQDVALRCDPISGHVSLYWYRQALGQGPEFLTYFNYEAQQDKSGLPNDRFSAERPEGSISTLTIQRTEQRDSAMYRCASSSGLAGFEQFFGPGTRLTVL.

The V and J genes are TRBV6-1 and TRBJ2-3, with TRBD2 identical over 16 bases. The CDR3 extends over 18 amino acids. Germline assignment: CDR1 MNHNS and CDR2 SASEGT. The trim removed 4 bases at V and 5 bases at J, leaving 9 bases unmatched. The CDR3: CASSALGTSGGARDTQYF. As DNA, the CDR3 is TGTGCCAGCAGTGCCCTCGGGACTAGCGGGGGGGCCCGAGATACGCAGTATTTT.

V and J are TRBV7-6 and TRBJ2-1; the match to TRBD2 covers 7 bases. The V segment lost 1 base and the J segment 8 bases; nucleotides outside the gene matches: 8. The germline V gene has CDR1 SGHVS and CDR2 FNYEAQ. The CDR3 contains 15 residues. The CDR3, as DNA: TGTGCCAGCAGCTTAGAGGGTCAACGGGGGGATGAGCAGTTCTTC. This codes for CASSLEGQRGDEQFF. Drawing the rest from reference TRBV7-6 and TRBJ2-1, the complete variable domain is GAGVSQSPRYKVTKRGQDVALRCDPISGHVSLYWYRQALGQGPEFLTYFNYEAQQDKSGLPNDRFSAERPEGSISTLTIQRTEQRDSAMYRCASSLEGQRGDEQFFGPGTRLTVL.

The genes are TRBV6-6 and TRBJ1-4, with unresolved D. This CDR3 is 15 amino acids long. Trimming removed 2 bases at V and 0 bases at J, with 7 bases between. The germline V gene has CDR1 MNHNY and CDR2 SVGAGI (reference sequence). The DNA of the CDR3 is TGTGCCAGCAGTTACCGGAGGGCAACTAATGAAAAACTGTTTTTT. Protein product: CASSYRRATNEKLFF.

V and J are TRBV6-6 and TRBJ2-7, with 12 bases aligning to TRBD2. V was pared by 4 bases and J by 1 base, with 5 bases of the junction left unmatched. CDR1 and CDR2 from the germline V gene are MNHNY and SVGAGI (reference sequence). The CDR3 has 16 amino acids. CDR3 in DNA: TGTGCCAGCAGTTTGCGGACTAGCGGGAATTCCTACGAGCAGTACTTC. It is translated as CASSLRTSGNSYEQYF.

This chain joins TRBV30 and TRBJ2-7; 8 bases match TRBD1. V lost 6 bases, J lost 1 base, and 20 bases stayed unmatched. The CDR3 length is 18 residues. Germline CDR1 reads GTSNPN; CDR2 reads SVGIG (reference sequence). The chain's CDR3 is CACRRAGQGLAASYEQYF. CDR3 sequence (DNA): TGTGCCTGTCGCCGAGCAGGACAGGGATTAGCGGCTTCCTACGAGCAGTACTTC.

The CDR3, as DNA: TGTGCCACCAGCAAAGGGGGTTCGGCGGGGGGGCCGAATGAGCAGTTCTTC. Translated: CATSKGGSAGGPNEQFF. The rearrangement uses TRBV15 and TRBJ2-1, with TRBD2 matching 9 bases. With V trimmed by 4 bases and J by 7 bases, 14 bases remained unmatched. CDR1 LNHNV and CDR2 YYDKDF come from the germline V gene (reference sequence). The CDR3 totals 17 residues.

CDR3 bases: TGCAGCGTTGGGGGGGTGGATCTCGGCTCCTACGAGCAGTACTTC. Amino acid sequence: CSVGGVDLGSYEQYF. The chain uses TRBV29-1 and TRBJ2-7; perhaps TRBD2 as D (6 bases). CDR3 length equals 15 residues. Germline V gene data show CDR1 as SQVTM and CDR2 as ANQGSEA. V was clipped by 4 bases and J by 0 bases, with 16 bases between them.